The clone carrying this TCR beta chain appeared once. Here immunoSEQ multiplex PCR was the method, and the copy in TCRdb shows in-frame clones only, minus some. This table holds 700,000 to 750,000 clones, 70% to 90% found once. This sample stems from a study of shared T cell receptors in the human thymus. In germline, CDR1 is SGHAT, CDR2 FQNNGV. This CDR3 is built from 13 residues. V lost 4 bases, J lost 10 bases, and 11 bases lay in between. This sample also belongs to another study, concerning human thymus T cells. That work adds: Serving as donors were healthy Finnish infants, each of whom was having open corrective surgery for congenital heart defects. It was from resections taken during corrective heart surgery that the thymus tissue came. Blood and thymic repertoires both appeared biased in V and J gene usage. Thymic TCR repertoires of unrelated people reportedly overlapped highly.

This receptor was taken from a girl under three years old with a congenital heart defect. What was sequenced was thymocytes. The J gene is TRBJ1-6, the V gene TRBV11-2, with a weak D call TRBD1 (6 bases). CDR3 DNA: TGTGCCAGCAGCTCCACAGGGAGATCACCCCTCCACTTT. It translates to CASSSTGRSPLHF.